This TCR beta chain appears in the sequencing data of a study of blood T cell repertoires in COVID-19 (TCRdb year 2020). With regard to the full study: Collaborator samples came from the United States, Italy and Spain and covered acute and convalescent phases of COVID-19. The material from the prospective study consisted of cDNA or gDNA derived from T cells, B-cell-depleted T cells, or PBMCs. Subjects who had been exposed to COVID-19, were actively infected with it, or had recovered from it provided the deeply sampled blood TCRbeta repertoires that made up the dataset. The repertoires were released in a freely available public database meant as a resource for research on the immune response to SARS-CoV-2. Samples came from the ongoing ImmuneRACE study (first 160 participants) plus 1,254 subjects from 6 global collaborators. The sample metadata nearly always contained a de-identified subject ID, COVID-19 status, age in years and sex. Where HLA class I and class II types were available, the types were taken from metadata supplied by the sample provider, not from assay-based typing. Results and caveats for the whole study, not just this receptor: The quantity of clinical and demographic metadata differed by source and by participant and was supplied without curation.

The CDR3, from cysteine to phenylalanine, totals 13 residues. The retained sequence is limited to the CDR3, 39 bases, with the frame set at the first base. V loses 4 bases of germline sequence and J loses 0 bases, and the interval between the two ends is 9 bases. In the germline V gene, CDR1 corresponds to SQVTM and CDR2 to ANQGSEA. TCRbeta CDR3 regions were amplified from genomic DNA using the immunoSEQ Assay, a bias-controlled multiplex PCR. On the study's bioinformatics: Within the assay, amplification of reference gene primers was used to estimate how many nucleated cells each sample contained. To quantify the absolute abundance of each unique TCRbeta CDR3 rearrangement, sequence reads were collapsed and filtered. For each sample, productive Simpson clonality was calculated as the square root of Simpson's diversity index across productive rearrangements. The source is immuneACCESS, and TCRdb retained only in-frame sequences with V and J called. Part of the clones is not carried over; for the studies checked, unresolved V genes explain less than half of this, and the remainder is unexplained. V and J calls and clone size follow that table, whereas D and trimming were derived from the DNA. The sample table records 250,000 to 300,000 clones; 75% to 90% of these occur just once. The top ten clonotypes cover around 12% of the sample.

Collaborating institutions collected whole blood in K2EDTA tubes following their own protocols. For TCRbeta analysis, collaborator samples were shipped as frozen whole blood, as isolated PBMCs, or as DNA extracted from either sample type. As to this clone: Its specific antigen is unknown. No clone much larger than this one lies a single base away; base qualities are absent.

Sequenced input: peripheral blood. The chain couples TRBV29-1 to TRBJ1-2; the D gene identity is not certain. The origin of this receptor is a woman between 55 and 75 years old with acute or convalescent COVID-19. Read as DNA, the sequence is TGCAGCGTTGGGAGCATAGCTAACTATGGCTACACCTTC. This is translated as CSVGSIANYGYTF.